This TCR beta chain was obtained from a study of shared clonotypes between healthy human individuals. Overall study findings and caveats: A reduction in generation probabilities was seen for non-shared clonotypes relative to those shared by all four donors.

The table came from immunoSEQ multiplex PCR; TCRdb's copy has only in-frame clones and leaves some out. This table holds some 1,900,000 clones, approximately 94% found once. Terminally differentiated effector memory CD45RA+ cells were left out of the naive CD8 fraction, which was CD45RO-negative and positively selected for CCR7. With regard to this clone: What it binds is unknown.

Sequencing input: naive CD8+ T cells sorted from blood. The clonotype originates from a man younger than 35 in good health.

The DNA of the CDR3 is TGCGCCAGCAGCTTGGAGTCAGGGCTATACTCCTACGAGCAGTACTTC. Translation: CASSLESGLYSYEQYF. The chain links TRBV5-1 to TRBJ2-7; a weak D match, TRBD1 (5 bases). CDR1 is SGHRS, CDR2 YFSETQ, per germline. With 0 bases removed from V and 0 bases from J, the gap between germline ends came to 13 bases. CDR3 length equals 16 residues.